A single sample gave rise to the 22 T cell receptor beta chains below, sequenced in a study of human T cells and chemical hapten exposure. Sample time point: patch test 1, 2 weeks after DPC sensitization. Specified treatment: therapeutic diphenylcyclopropenone sensitization with weekly scalp DPC. One entry per CDR3 protein results from TCRdb running MiXCR on the RACE reads. The table lists around 100,000 distinct CDR3 sequences, 11% of them singletons. The material was whole blood, obtained in connection with sensitization to the hapten diphenylcyclopropenone (DPC). These receptors all stem from a woman aged 40-49 years with alopecia areata. Some clones in this sample may be carry-over from other donors' samples.

The chain couples TRBV29-1 to TRBJ1-1; possibly TRBD1 for D (5 bases). Germline V gives CDR1 SQVTM, CDR2 ANQGSEA. This CDR3 has 13 amino acids. The V gene lost 3 bases and the J gene lost 2 bases, with 10 bases spanning the gap. The CDR3 here is CSVDRQFNTEAFF. Written as DNA, the CDR3 is TGCAGCGTTGATAGACAGTTCAACACTGAAGCTTTCTTT.

This clonotype was counted ten times or more. The chain links TRBV3-1 to TRBJ1-1; tentatively, D is TRBD1 (5 bases). Germline V lookup: CDR1 LGHDT, CDR2 YNNKEL (reference sequence). CDR3 size: 15 residues. V shed 3 bases and J shed 2 bases, with 13 bases lying between them. DNA for the CDR3: TGTGCCAGCAGCCAGGGACGGGGGTTTAACACTGAAGCTTTCTTT. Residues: CASSQGRGFNTEAFF.

This clonotype came up many times. J is TRBJ1-2 and V is TRBV4-3; D is perhaps TRBD1 (6 bases). V shed 0 bases and J shed 4 bases, with 12 bases lying between them. Germline V lookup: CDR1 LGHNA, CDR2 YSLEER. This CDR3 comprises 15 residues. The CDR3 DNA reads as TGCGCCAGCAGCCAAGATCCCGACAGGTCCTATGGCTACACCTTC. This gives the protein CASSQDPDRSYGYTF.

This clonotype was recorded many times. The chain recombines TRBV3-1 with TRBJ2-5; 10 bases agree with TRBD1. CDR1 is LGHDT, CDR2 YNNKEL, per germline (reference sequence). The CDR3 length is 16 residues. Germline trimming cut 6 bases from V and 2 bases from J; bases unmatched to any gene: 9. The CDR3 coding sequence is TGTGCCAGCAGTACTCCCCGGGACAGGGGACAAGAGACCCAGTACTTC. It codes for CASSTPRDRGQETQYF.

The chain has TRBV7-2 and TRBJ2-1; 8 nucleotides match TRBD1. V dropped 2 bases and J dropped 8; count of bases not matched to a gene: 8. The CDR3 runs to 15 residues. From germline, CDR1 is SGHTA and CDR2 FQGNSA. CDR3 DNA: TGTGCCAGCAGCTTACAGGCTCAGGGGGCGGATGAGCAGTTCTTC. Translating gives CASSLQAQGADEQFF.

This clonotype was counted many times. This chain connects TRBV7-9 to TRBJ1-3; D uncertain. Germline V gene sequence: CDR1 SEHNR, CDR2 FQNEAQ (reference sequence). The length of the CDR3 is 15 residues. V was trimmed by 6 bases and J by 0 bases, leaving 12 bases between them. Written as DNA, the CDR3 is TGTGCCAGCAGAATAGCAGCCGGCTCTGGAAACACCATATATTTT. This translates into CASRIAAGSGNTIYF.

This clonotype occurred many times. The V gene is TRBV2, the J gene TRBJ2-1, with D hard to call. The CDR3 consists of 14 residues. In germline, CDR1 is SNHLY, CDR2 FYNNEI. V lost 1 base, J lost 0 bases, and 4 bases lay in between. In DNA, the CDR3 is TGTGCCAGCAGTGAAGACAGCTCCTACAATGAGCAGTTCTTC. Its translation: CASSEDSSYNEQFF.

This clonotype appeared many times. This chain joins TRBV3-1 and TRBJ2-7; D perhaps matches TRBD2 (6 bases). Looked up from germline, CDR1 is LGHDT and CDR2 is YNNKEL (reference sequence). Trimming stripped 6 bases from V and 2 bases from J, with 11 bases between. This CDR3 comprises 13 residues. The CDR3 DNA follows: TGTGCCAGCAGTCGCCCGGGAGCCTACGAGCAGTACTTC. It specifies CASSRPGAYEQYF.

This clonotype showed up many times. The chain joins TRBV30 to TRBJ2-5, with a weak D call TRBD2 (6 bases). CDR3 size: 13 residues. Deletions cut 0 bases from V and 3 bases from J, with 8 bases between. Germline CDR1 reads GTSNPN; CDR2 reads SVGIG (reference sequence). For the CDR3, the DNA is TGTGCCTGGAGTGTAAGGGAGGAAGAGACCCAGTACTTC. Encoded protein: CAWSVREEETQYF.

As concerns this clonotype: A much larger clone lies one base from this, so it may be a read error. The CDR3 spells CASSQVSGAGAENQYF. CDR3 nucleotide sequence: TGTGCCAGCAGCCAAGTATCGGGGGCCGGGGCGGAGAACCAGTACTTC. The genes are TRBV3-1 and TRBJ2-5, with D perhaps assigned TRBD1 or TRBD2 (6 bases each). The CDR3 covers 16 residues. Germline loops: CDR1 LGHDT, CDR2 YNNKEL (reference sequence).

This clonotype was observed many times. V gene TRBV28 combines with J gene TRBJ2-1; D could derive from TRBD1 or TRBD2 (5 bases each). V lost 6 bases and J lost 5, with 17 bases in between. Germline V lookup: CDR1 MDHEN, CDR2 SYDVKM. CDR3 size: 15 residues. Written as DNA, the CDR3 is TGTGCCAGCAGGGGATCCGGGGCCCTAGACAATGAGCAGTTCTTC. Translation gives CASRGSGALDNEQFF. Supplemented by reference TRBV28 and TRBJ2-1, the full variable domain reads DVKVTQSSRYLVKRTGEKVFLECVQDMDHENMFWYRQDPGLGLRLIYFSYDVKMKEKGDIPEGYSVSREKKERFSLILESASTNQTSMYLCASRGSGALDNEQFFGPGTRLTVL.

In its sample, this clonotype was seen a few times. V is TRBV6-5 and J is TRBJ1-3, with D maybe TRBD1 (5 bases). This CDR3 contains 13 residues. In germline, CDR1 is MNHEY, CDR2 SVGAGI. V lost 7 bases to trimming and J lost 4 bases, with 11 bases between them. The CDR3, as DNA: TGTGCCAGCATAGGGGCGGCCGGAAACACCATATATTTT. This sequence encodes CASIGAAGNTIYF.

This clonotype was found many times. The rearrangement links TRBV6-2 or TRBV6-3 to TRBJ2-7; the D gene is possibly TRBD1 (6 bases). The V end lost 5 bases, the J end lost 7 bases, and 15 bases lay between the germline ends. This CDR3 is 13 amino acids long. The germline V gene encodes CDR1 MNHEY and CDR2 SVGEGT. In nucleotides, the CDR3 is TGTGCCAGCAGTACCTCCAGGGGCCTTGAGCAGTACTTC. Protein: CASSTSRGLEQYF.

This chain links TRBV12-3 or TRBV12-4 with TRBJ1-3; D is ambiguous. This CDR3 is 15 amino acids long. V shed 4 bases and J shed 0 bases, with 10 bases lying between them. The DNA for the CDR3 is TGTGCCAGCAGTTCCTTCGGTACCTCTGGAAACACCATATATTTT. It codes for CASSSFGTSGNTIYF.

This clonotype was seen many times. The chain has TRBV19 and TRBJ2-1, with 7 bases identical to TRBD1. The CDR3 runs to 17 residues. Trimming at V came to 6 bases and at J to 0 bases, leaving 11 bases not matched to a gene. Per germline, CDR1 LNHDA and CDR2 SQIVND (reference sequence). The CDR3 coding sequence is TGTGCCAGTAGCAGGGGGACAGCGGTTGACTCCTACAATGAGCAGTTCTTC. Its translation is CASSRGTAVDSYNEQFF.

This clonotype was observed a few times. The rearrangement links TRBV20-1 to TRBJ2-1; possibly TRBD1 for D (6 bases). The V end lost 6 bases, the J end lost 0 bases, and 9 bases lay between the germline ends. The CDR3 loop spans 13 amino acids. Germline CDR1 reads DFQATT; CDR2 reads SNEGSKA (reference sequence). The CDR3 is CSAQGSSYNEQFF. The CDR3 DNA follows: TGCAGTGCCCAGGGGAGCTCCTACAATGAGCAGTTCTTC.

This clonotype was seen ten or more times. V is TRBV30 and J is TRBJ1-3; unclear D gene. There are 13 residues in the CDR3. Looked up from germline, CDR1 is GTSNPN and CDR2 is SVGIG (reference sequence). V was clipped by 5 bases and J by 2 bases, with 10 bases between them. The CDR3 DNA reads TGTGCCTGGGGAGTGGCCCCTGGAAACACCATATATTTT. Protein sequence: CAWGVAPGNTIYF.

This chain joins TRBV14 and TRBJ1-4; TRBD1 is a possible D gene (5 bases). The CDR3 spans 14 residues. Trimming took 1 base from V and 5 from J, leaving 8 bases between them. The germline V gene encodes CDR1 SGHDN and CDR2 FVKESK. The CDR3 DNA is TGTGCCAGCAGCCAAGGGGGCGAGAATGAAAAACTGTTTTTT. Encoded protein: CASSQGGENEKLFF.

This chain connects TRBV20-1 to TRBJ1-5, with D unresolved. Germline CDR1 reads DFQATT; CDR2 reads SNEGSKA (reference sequence). V was cut by 6 bases and J by 0 bases, with 12 bases left in between. The CDR3 runs 14 residues. CDR3 nucleotides: TGCAGTGCCAAACCAGCCTATAGCAATCAGCCCCAGCATTTT. Its protein is CSAKPAYSNQPQHF.

This clonotype was found many times. The CDR3 here is CASRHTSGGTQYF. Written as DNA, the CDR3 is TGTGCCAGCAGACATACATCAGGGGGTACGCAGTATTTT. V gene TRBV6-5 combines with J gene TRBJ2-3, with TRBD1 matching 7 bases. CDR3 length equals 13 residues. Germline loops: CDR1 MNHEY, CDR2 SVGAGI. With V trimmed by 6 bases and J by 8 bases, 8 bases remained unmatched.

This clonotype has at least ten counts. The chain couples TRBV7-2 to TRBJ1-2; the D is unclear. Germline V gene lookup returns CDR1 SGHTA and CDR2 FQGNSA. The length of the CDR3 is 13 residues. Trimming removed 5 bases at V and 2 bases at J, with 9 bases between. CDR3 bases: TGTGCCAGCAGCACCGAGGTAAACTATGGCTACACCTTC. Translating it yields CASSTEVNYGYTF.

In its sample, this clonotype was seen a few times. The rearrangement joins TRBV5-1 to TRBJ1-1; 7 nucleotides match TRBD1. The CDR3 spans 14 residues. Germline trimming cut 3 bases from V and 5 bases from J; bases unmatched to any gene: 7. From germline, CDR1 is SGHRS and CDR2 YFSETQ. In DNA, the CDR3 is TGCGCCAGCAGCTCGAAGACAGGGCTAACTGAAGCTTTCTTT. This translates into CASSSKTGLTEAFF.